One TCR beta chain is described in this entry. Its antigen is still unknown. Base qualities are not provided; no much larger clone lies one nucleotide away. CDR1 and CDR2, looked up from the germline V gene, are SGHDN and FVKESK. From the cysteine through the phenylalanine, the CDR3 covers 19 amino acids. Only the CDR3 DNA is retained, 57 bases long and in frame from the first base. Germline trimming: 3 bases from V, 4 bases from J; junction bases outside gene matches: 14. Receptor amplification or capture employed 5' RACE. Instrument used: Illumina HiSeq 2000. A universal primer binding site was introduced by template switching, and a unique molecular identifier was present in the final cDNA, enabling accurate counting of TCR cDNA molecules. First-strand cDNA for TCR alpha and beta chains was synthesized from specific primers in the conserved constant-segment region. Each cDNA library was double barcoded, with a SMART-Mk sample barcode plus Illumina barcodes, to control for contamination. TruSeq adapter sequences along with Illumina sample barcodes were introduced in two successive PCR steps. TCR alpha and beta cDNA libraries were sequenced on the Illumina HiSeq platform with custom primers. As for the authors' bioinformatics: Raw reads were processed with MiGEC to extract unique molecular identifiers, and MiXCR was used to determine CDR3 positions. For each individual, recombination models were inferred using an EM algorithm with the repgenHMM and IGoR tools. Shared clonotypes were analyzed with the tcR package in R, and sharing was normalized by the product of cloneset sizes. To study raw recombination without the effects of thymic and clonal selection, out-of-frame nonproductive sequences were analyzed. TCRdb reran the public reads through fastp at Q25 and MiXCR, keeping productive beta chains. Each entry merges the rows of one CDR3 protein and shows their most common DNA and genes. The V and J calls follow TCRdb's processing rather than the paper's. In this sample the table shows just over 450,000 distinct CDR3 sequences, 11% to 15% of which occur a single time. The ten biggest clones cover approximately 0.52% of the sample.

The data stem from a study of identical twins listed by TCRdb under 2016. About the study as a whole: TCR alpha and beta repertoires from monozygotic twins, unrelated adults of various ages and cord blood were deep-sequenced to test whether fetal clonotypes persist. To rule out contamination, the twin experiments were replicated at different times with different library preparation protocols.

Every donor was a healthy Caucasian. The twin cohort comprised three pairs of female monozygotic twins, all aged roughly 18 to 29 years. CD4+ and CD8+ T cell populations were isolated with positive isolation kits from Invitrogen. General findings and caveats noted by the study authors: Recombination models systematically underestimated out-of-frame TCR alpha sharing in monozygotic twins but agreed with sharing between unrelated individuals. Abundant cord blood beta clonotypes had fewer insertions, young adult naive repertoires showed a similar but weaker trend, and memory repertoires showed no such trend. Invariant T cells such as MAIT and iNKT could partly confound zero-insertion analyses, although diverse VJ usage argued against such confounding for most clonotypes. Compared with coincidental sharing between unrelated individuals, an excess of low generation-probability sequences was observed among out-of-frame TCR alpha sequences shared between twins. Because the same donors could not be followed over many years, conclusions were based on cross-sectional statistical analysis. The excess sharing between twins in beta out-of-frame sequences was weaker because fewer shared sequences reduced the signal-to-noise ratio.

This same sample was also taken into another study, of yellow fever vaccine responses in identical twins. As the second paper documents: According to the authors, the vaccine-induced T cell response in identical twins seemed to be partly convergent and partly specific to each individual. In the study, vaccine-responding T cell clones were precisely tracked in identical twins.

The sequence links TRBV14 to TRBJ2-1; TRBD2 matches 11 bases in the middle. Sequencing used CD4+ T cells sorted from blood. This sequence was found in a woman aged 18 to 35 in good health. The CDR3 loop reads CASSHPLPSGGIKYNEQFF. The base sequence is TGTGCCAGCAGCCACCCCCTCCCTAGCGGGGGGATAAAATACAATGAGCAGTTCTTC.